This record covers a single TCR beta chain. This specimen belongs to a study of blood T cell repertoires in COVID-19. Study summary: Samples of COVID-19 (acute and convalescent) were obtained from the United States, Italy and Spain. From T cells, B-cell-depleted T cells, or PBMCs came the material, which was cDNA or gDNA.

Trimming cost V 5 bases and J 3 bases, with 10 bases left between them. CDR3 length equals 13 residues. CDR1 and CDR2 from the germline V gene are KGHSH and LQKENI. Per the authors' pipeline: Estimation of nucleated cell counts was performed using reference gene primer amplification. Sequencing used immunoSEQ multiplex PCR; TCRdb keeps in-frame clones, though not all of them. V, J and clone size reflect that table, while D and trimming were determined from the DNA. The sample contains 200,000 to 250,000 clones, more than 75% of which appear only once. The sequence was collected from a man in his forties with acute or convalescent COVID-19. The chain is built from TRBV18 and TRBJ1-1; D is ambiguous. The sequenced sample consisted of peripheral blood. The CDR3 DNA is TGTGCCAGCTCATTCTTTTCGGACACTGAAGCTTTCTTT. It encodes CASSFFSDTEAFF.